This T cell receptor (beta chain) was captured in a study of OX40 agonist ivuxolimab in advanced cancers. Study background: Partial responses occurred in Three dose-escalation patients, one with hepatocellular carcinoma and two with cutaneous melanoma. General study points: Doses of 0.1 to 3.0 mg/kg were accompanied by clonal expansion of CD4+ and CD8+ blood T cells by week 6. Expanded clones belonging to CD8+ T cells outnumbered, on average, those of CD4+.

As regards this clone: Its antigen is as yet unknown.

Clones were sequenced by immunoSEQ multiplex PCR, and TCRdb holds only the in-frame ones, with some missing. Among roughly 67,000 clones, about nine tenths were seen once, and the ten largest hold approximately 0.66%. Germline CDR1 SGHTA, CDR2 FQGNSA. This CDR3 has 13 amino acids. Trimming shortened V by 6 bases and J by 3 bases, and 9 bases separated the two germline ends. V is TRBV7-2 and J is TRBJ2-1; D is uncertain. This receptor was identified in an adult with an advanced solid tumor such as melanoma, head and neck, liver or kidney cancer. Sample: CD4+ or CD8+ T cells sorted from blood, taken in a trial of the OX40 agonist ivuxolimab. The CDR3 loop reads CASSLGSYNEQFF. The CDR3 nucleotides read TGTGCCAGCAGTCTCGGTAGCTACAATGAGCAGTTCTTC.